This T cell receptor (beta chain) was sequenced for a study of T-cell reconstitution after alpha-beta-depleted transplantation in children. This clonotype was counted ten times or more. CDR1 is MDHEN, CDR2 SYDVKM, per germline. The CDR3 has 11 residues. Between the trimmed V and J ends, which lost 3 bases and 14 bases, there was a span of 13 bases. The authors prepared the TCRbeta library with unique molecular identifiers. TCRdb redid the calling of the PCR reads with MiXCR, one entry per CDR3 protein. The sample lists 200,000 to 250,000 distinct CDR3 sequences, roughly a tenth seen once, with about 28% in the top ten.

This clonotype was sampled from a child under two years old with acute myeloid leukemia, due to receive a stem cell transplant. This material consisted of PBMCs, taken before TCRalphabeta/CD19-depleted stem cell transplant. The chain carries TRBV28 and TRBJ1-1; D uncertain. The CDR3 sequence: CASSFAGVGFF. The CDR3, as DNA: TGTGCCAGCAGTTTCGCGGGTGTCGGCTTCTTT.